This T cell receptor (beta chain) was observed in a study of a mutant IDH1 vaccine in newly diagnosed glioma. Study context: Patients had eight vaccinations, in weeks 1, 3, 5, 7, 11, 15, 19 and 23. Onset of vaccination occurred 4-6 weeks following radiotherapy alone, or with temozolomide cycles.

The time point denotes: week 5, during vaccination. All doses held 300 ug of mutant IDH1 20-mer peptide, with topical imiquimod. V lost 1 base and J lost 9, with 8 bases in between. There are 12 residues in the CDR3. Looked up from germline, CDR1 is LGHNA and CDR2 is YNFKEQ. For this clone: Its antigen remains unknown.

Data came from immunoSEQ multiplex PCR; TCRdb stores just in-frame clones and leaves some out. The sample records over 55,000 clones, 85% to 90% being singletons. This TCR was sampled from a woman between 40 and 55 years old with glioma. The gene calls are TRBV4-2 and TRBJ2-3; D gene uncertain. The sequenced sample was PBMCs, obtained from a glioma patient whose treatment included an IDH1 peptide vaccine. Written as DNA, the CDR3 is TGTGCCAGCAGCCAAGGTATAGACACGCAGTATTTT. It specifies CASSQGIDTQYF.